This T cell receptor beta chain was observed in a study of T-cell memory formation after mild COVID-19. Study-wide context: TCR clusters were mostly donor specific. Regarding the study as a whole: Shrinking CD4+ clones resided mostly in CM and EM, and CD8+ ones in EMRA. Second-wave clones that peaked on day 37 lacked confirmed SARS-CoV-2 specificity.

Germline lookup yields CDR1 MDHEN and CDR2 SYDVKM. This CDR3 contains 16 residues. V trimming: 7 bases; J trimming: 0 bases; junction bases outside the gene matches: 8. 5'RACE primed at constant segments yielded TCR alpha and TCR beta cDNA libraries bearing sample barcodes and UMIs. TCRdb reanalysed the 5' RACE reads using MiXCR and keeps one entry per CDR3 protein. The sample lists approximately 570,000 distinct CDR3 sequences; more than 15% were seen once. Concerning this clonotype: What it binds is unknown.

The clonotype comes from an adult woman who had mild COVID-19 (a few samples of this study predate the infection). Cell type and time point are not known. The sequenced sample was PBMCs or a T cell subset sorted from them (not recorded which). The rearrangement links TRBV28 to TRBJ2-1, with 8 bases matching TRBD1. The CDR3 reads CASIHRTGLSYNEQFF. For the CDR3, the DNA is TGTGCCAGCATTCACCGGACAGGGCTCTCCTACAATGAGCAGTTCTTC.